Shown below are 13 T cell receptor beta chains from a single sample sequenced in a study of blood T cell repertoires in COVID-19. Method: immunoSEQ multiplex PCR; TCRdb's copy keeps in-frame clones and lacks some. The sample gives 60,000 or so clones, 75% to 90% of which show up once; over 9% is in the top ten. The source material was peripheral blood. These receptors were obtained from a human donor with acute or convalescent COVID-19. The donor label of this sample is uncertain.

The V call is TRBV4-2, the J call TRBJ2-7, with D uncertain. CDR1 and CDR2 (germline): LGHNA, YNFKEQ. The CDR3 length is 13 residues. Trimming removed 1 base at V and 6 bases at J, with 10 bases between. This CDR3 reads CASSQVGRSEQYF. Written as DNA, the CDR3 is TGTGCCAGCAGCCAAGTTGGCAGAAGCGAGCAGTACTTC.

V is TRBV6-2 or TRBV6-3 and J is TRBJ2-1; TRBD2 agrees at 11 bases. The CDR3 loop spans 20 amino acids. The V gene end was trimmed by 2 bases and the J gene end by 4 bases; junction bases not matched to a gene: 16. CDR1 MNHEY and CDR2 SVGEGT come from the germline V gene. The CDR3 sequence: CASSYVRQGTSGANYNEQFF. CDR3 DNA: TGTGCCAGCAGTTACGTGAGACAGGGGACTAGCGGAGCCAATTACAATGAGCAGTTCTTC.

The chain joins TRBV19 to TRBJ1-1, with TRBD1 identical over 7 bases. The germline V gene has CDR1 LNHDA and CDR2 SQIVND (reference sequence). J gave up 6 bases and V 4 bases, and 8 bases lay outside the gene matches. CDR3 length: 14 residues. For the CDR3, the DNA is TGTGCCAGTAGTAGACTACAGGGGCGGGCTGAAGCTTTCTTT. As protein: CASSRLQGRAEAFF.

This clone was recorded only once. The chain employs TRBV7-9 and TRBJ2-3; TRBD2 aligns across 9 bases. Germline CDR1 is SEHNR and CDR2 is FQNEAQ (reference sequence). This CDR3 has 18 amino acids. After removal of 3 bases from V and 5 bases from J, the junction contained 15 bases not matched to a gene. DNA of the CDR3: TGTGCCAGCAGCTTCCCCCTCGGGGCGGGAGGGCCGGGAGATACGCAGTATTTT. This encodes CASSFPLGAGGPGDTQYF. Drawing the rest from reference TRBV7-9 and TRBJ2-3, the complete variable domain is DTGVSQNPRHKITKRGQNVTFRCDPISEHNRLYWYRQTLGQGPEFLTYFQNEAQLEKSRLLSDRFSAERPKGSFSTLEIQRTEQGDSAMYLCASSFPLGAGGPGDTQYFGPGTRLTVL.

Only one count was recorded for this clone. The V and J genes are TRBV28 and TRBJ2-7; 11 nucleotides align to TRBD2. The V gene end was trimmed by 5 bases and the J gene end by 0 bases; junction bases not matched to a gene: 6. CDR1 is MDHEN, CDR2 SYDVKM, per germline. The CDR3 runs 16 residues. CDR3 sequence reads: CASSPLAGGRSYEQYF. The DNA for the CDR3 is TGTGCCAGCAGTCCCCTAGCGGGAGGTCGCTCCTACGAGCAGTACTTC.

The chain combines TRBV18 with TRBJ2-1; 7 bases are shared with TRBD1. Trimming at V came to 0 bases and at J to 13 bases, leaving 6 bases not matched to a gene. CDR3 size: 13 residues. The germline gives CDR1 KGHSH, CDR2 LQKENI. CDR3 sequence: CASSPPDRVFQFF. The CDR3 nucleotides read TGTGCCAGCTCACCACCAGACAGGGTGTTTCAGTTCTTC.

The rearrangement joins TRBV28 to TRBJ1-1; D is uncertain. Germline CDR1 is MDHEN and CDR2 is SYDVKM. V lost 4 bases, J lost 4 bases, and 7 bases lay in between. The CDR3 is 12 residues long. The CDR3 here is CASSSLLTEAFF. The CDR3 DNA follows: TGTGCCAGCAGTTCACTGCTCACTGAAGCTTTCTTT.

The chain is built from TRBV30 and TRBJ1-4; no definite D call. There are 12 residues in the CDR3. The V end was cut by 3 bases, the J end by 2 bases, with 4 bases between. Germline V lookup: CDR1 GTSNPN, CDR2 SVGIG (reference sequence). In nucleotides, the CDR3 is TGTGCCTGGAGGAGGACTAATGAAAAACTGTTTTTT. It is translated as CAWRRTNEKLFF. The variable domain in full, completed from reference TRBV30 and TRBJ1-4, reads SQTIHQWPATLVQPVGSPLSLECTVEGTSNPNLYWYRQAAGRGLQLLFYSVGIGQISSEVPQNLSASRPQDRQFILSSKKLLLSDSGFYLCAWRRTNEKLFFGSGTQLSVL.

With regard to this clone: At one of its ends the junction is not consistent with the germline gene, which may arise from a read error. The chain carries TRBV7-7 and TRBJ2-7, with 10 bases fitting TRBD2. Per germline, CDR1 SSHAT and CDR2 FNYEAQ (reference sequence). CDR3 length: 15 amino acids. CDR3 bases: TGTGCTAGCAGCGAAGGACTAGCGGCTACCTACGAGCAGTACTTC. It specifies CASSEGLAATYEQYF.

V gene TRBV5-4 combines with J gene TRBJ2-3, with 9 bases aligning to TRBD2. Germline V gene data show CDR1 as SGHNT and CDR2 as YYREEE (reference sequence). J gave up 5 bases and V 4 bases, and 11 bases lay outside the gene matches. The length of the CDR3 is 16 residues. CDR3 coding DNA: TGTGCCAGCAGCCCTCCGTTAGCGGGAGCGAGAGATACGCAGTATTTT. It encodes CASSPPLAGARDTQYF. Based on the CDR3 plus reference TRBV5-4 and TRBJ2-3, the full variable domain is ETGVTQSPTHLIKTRGQQVTLRCSSQSGHNTVSWYQQALGQGPQFIFQYYREEENGRGNFPPRFSGLQFPNYSSELNVNALELDDSALYLCASSPPLAGARDTQYFGPGTRLTVL.

This chain links TRBV6-5 with TRBJ1-5, with 9 bases identical to TRBD1. The CDR3 sequence is 15 residues long. Germline assignment: CDR1 MNHEY and CDR2 SVGAGI. The V and J ends lost 6 bases and 3 bases, in that order; junction bases with no gene match: 6. CDR3 in DNA: TGTGCCAGCAGGGGGGACAGGGTGGCCAATCAGCCCCAGCATTTT. Protein: CASRGDRVANQPQHF.

This sequence joins TRBV6-4 and TRBJ1-1; tentative D call: TRBD1 (5 bases). The CDR3 is 13 amino acids. CDR1 and CDR2 from the germline V gene are MRHNA and SNTAGT. Trimming removed 2 bases from V and 1 base from J, with 5 bases in between. The CDR3: CASSDQGNTEAFF. CDR3 DNA sequence: TGTGCCAGCAGTGACCAGGGGAACACTGAAGCTTTCTTT.

This chain uses TRBV5-1 with TRBJ2-2, with D unclear. V lost 1 base and J 0 bases, leaving 7 bases between the germline ends. Germline V gene data show CDR1 as SGHRS and CDR2 as YFSETQ. CDR3 length equals 15 residues. CDR3 in amino acids: CASSLSLPNTGELFF. In DNA form, the CDR3 reads TGCGCCAGCAGCTTGAGTCTACCGAACACCGGGGAGCTGTTTTTT.